This passage covers 23 T cell receptor beta chains from one sample sequenced in a study of blood T cells in healthy people across ages. Then a second PCR, running about 6 to 12 cycles, was carried out with a sample-barcoded 5' primer and a J-beta primer mix. TCRdb reprocessed the 5' RACE reads with MiXCR, giving one entry per CDR3 protein. Seen here are hundreds of thousands of distinct CDR3 sequences, 25% to 35% observed once, and the top ten hold about a sixth. The sample taken for sequencing was blood. These receptor sequences come from an elderly woman in good health.

This clonotype was detected many times. This CDR3 reads CSARVRNTDTQYF. CDR3 in DNA: TGCAGTGCTAGGGTTCGGAACACAGATACGCAGTATTTT. This chain uses TRBV20-1 with TRBJ2-3, with no clear D. The V end was cut by 3 bases, the J end by 2 bases, with 9 bases between. The CDR3 runs to 13 residues. Germline-derived CDR1 and CDR2 are DFQATT and SNEGSKA (reference sequence).

This clonotype was found many times. This chain links TRBV7-2 with TRBJ1-1; TRBD1 is a possible D gene (5 bases). CDR3 size: 14 residues. From germline, CDR1 is SGHTA and CDR2 FQGNSA. The V end lost 5 bases, the J end lost 5 bases, and 15 bases lay between the germline ends. The CDR3 spells CASSARYWGTEAFF. The CDR3 bases are TGTGCCAGCAGCGCACGGTACTGGGGGACTGAAGCTTTCTTT.

The V gene is TRBV20-1, the J gene TRBJ1-1, with D perhaps TRBD1 (5 bases). The CDR3 has 15 amino acids. Germline V lookup: CDR1 DFQATT, CDR2 SNEGSKA (reference sequence). Deletions cut 0 bases from V and 3 bases from J, with 14 bases between. CDR3 nucleotides: TGCAGTGCTAGAGATCGACCGGGGCCCCACACTGAAGCTTTCTTT. This sequence encodes CSARDRPGPHTEAFF.

This clonotype was recorded a few times. This sequence joins TRBV20-1 and TRBJ1-1; 7 nucleotides match TRBD1. The CDR3 runs 15 residues. Germline trimming cut 6 bases from V and 4 bases from J; bases unmatched to any gene: 14. Germline V CDR1 and CDR2: DFQATT, SNEGSKA (reference sequence). The CDR3 loop is CSALLPQGWGTEAFF. CDR3 coding DNA: TGCAGTGCCTTGCTTCCACAGGGGTGGGGCACTGAAGCTTTCTTT.

Many counts were recorded for this clonotype. V gene TRBV10-2 combines with J gene TRBJ1-1, with D tentatively TRBD1 (5 bases). V was clipped by 4 bases and J by 11 bases, with 17 bases between them. Germline lookup yields CDR1 WSHSY and CDR2 SAAADI. The CDR3 sequence is 13 residues long. The CDR3 sequence is CASSGSGPKAAFF. CDR3 nucleotide sequence: TGCGCCAGCAGTGGGTCGGGACCGAAGGCTGCTTTCTTT.

This clonotype was counted between two and nine times. A much larger clone is a single base away; this may be a read error. The rearrangement links TRBV6-1 to TRBJ2-5; 9 positions agree with TRBD1. The trim removed 8 bases at V and 11 bases at J, leaving 15 bases unmatched. CDR1 is MNHNS, CDR2 SASEGT, per germline. The CDR3 consists of 14 residues. CDR3 sequence reads: CASCWTGAYNEQYF. CDR3 sequence (DNA): TGTGCCAGCTGCTGGACAGGGGCCTACAATGAGCAGTACTTC.

Points on this clonotype: Possible read error: a much larger clone is one base away. The J gene is TRBJ1-1, the V gene TRBV9; tentatively, D is TRBD1 (5 bases). Per the germline V gene, CDR1 is SGDLS and CDR2 is YYNGEE. This CDR3 comprises 15 residues. V lost 7 bases, J lost 4 bases, and 20 bases lay in between. CDR3 residues: CASGARPTGGTEAFF. The CDR3 DNA is TGTGCCAGCGGCGCCCGGCCGACCGGGGGCACTGAAGCTTTCTTT.

Details on this clonotype: This may stem from a read error, because a much larger clone lies one nucleotide away. The chain couples TRBV4-3 to TRBJ2-1; 10 bases fit TRBD2. Germline CDR1 reads LGHNA; CDR2 reads YSLEER. The CDR3 is made up of 18 amino acids. Unmatched junction bases numbered 13, after V lost 8 bases and J lost 0 bases. CDR3 in amino acids: CASGSKLTSGSSYNEQFF. CDR3 nucleotides: TGCGCCAGCGGCTCCAAATTGACTAGCGGGTCCTCCTACAATGAGCAGTTCTTC.

About this clonotype: A much larger clone lies one base from this, so it may be a read error. The rearrangement links TRBV4-2 to TRBJ1-2; 8 bases map to TRBD1. The CDR3 has 14 residues. With 0 bases clipped from V and 8 bases from J, the junction kept 5 bases outside the gene matches. The germline V gene encodes CDR1 LGHNA and CDR2 YNFKEQ. The CDR3 loop reads CASSQDPTGVGYTF. As DNA, the CDR3 is TGTGCCAGCAGCCAAGATCCGACAGGGGTGGGCTACACCTTC.

This clonotype was counted ten times or more. The chain uses TRBV5-1 and TRBJ1-6; D unresolved. This CDR3 spans 15 amino acids. V dropped 0 bases and J dropped 7 bases, with 11 bases sitting between them. Germline V gene data show CDR1 as SGHRS and CDR2 as YFSETQ. The CDR3 protein is CASSLDSGGNSPLHF. DNA for the CDR3: TGCGCCAGCAGCTTGGATTCGGGAGGCAATTCACCCCTCCACTTT.

This clonotype was recorded a few times. This chain connects TRBV20-1 to TRBJ2-1; either TRBD1 or TRBD2 may fit D (6 bases each). The last part of the DNA fits TRBJ2-7 better; the J call may be wrong. The CDR3 spans 16 residues. Germline V CDR1 and CDR2: DFQATT, SNEGSKA (reference sequence). This chain's CDR3 is CSARAGGVGAYNEQYF. The CDR3 DNA reads TGCAGTGCTAGGGCCGGGGGCGTGGGGGCCTACAATGAGCAGTACTTC.

With respect to this clonotype: The germline gene is not matched at one end of the junction; a read error may be the cause. The chain recombines TRBV6-4 with TRBJ2-2; D assignment may be TRBD1 or TRBD2 (5 bases each). Germline CDR1 reads MRHNA; CDR2 reads SNTAGT. The CDR3 is 15 amino acids. The CDR3 sequence: CASSDLTANTGKLFF. The CDR3 nucleotides read TGTGCCAGCAGTGACCTGACAGCGAACACCGGGAAGCTGTTTTTT.

This clonotype was seen many times. As DNA, the CDR3 is TGCGCCAGCAGCCAAGAGGGGACAGGGGTTTGGAAACTGTTTTTT. Translated: CASSQEGTGVWKLFF. The chain joins TRBV4-3 to TRBJ1-4; TRBD1 matches at 10 bases. The J segment lost 11 bases and the V segment lost 0 bases, leaving 6 bases of the junction unmatched. The CDR3 consists of 15 residues. Per the germline V gene, CDR1 is LGHNA and CDR2 is YSLEER.

The chain joins TRBV20-1 to TRBJ1-1; TRBD1 is a possible D gene (5 bases). The CDR3 covers 13 residues. Between the trimmed V and J ends, which lost 6 bases and 3 bases, there was a span of 14 bases. Germline V gene sequence: CDR1 DFQATT, CDR2 SNEGSKA (reference sequence). CDR3 coding DNA: TGCAGTGCGAAGGGGTCGTGGGACACTGAAGCTTTCTTT. Amino acids: CSAKGSWDTEAFF.

Turning to this clonotype: One base away lies a much larger clone, so this may be a sequencing read error. CDR3 in DNA: TGTGCCAGCAGCGTAGGTGAAGGGAGACCCAATGGGCAGTTCTTC. It codes for CASSVGEGRPNGQFF. The J gene is TRBJ2-1, the V gene TRBV9; perhaps TRBD2 as D (5 bases). Germline values: CDR1 SGDLS, CDR2 YYNGEE. The CDR3 loop spans 15 amino acids.

The rearrangement joins TRBV7-2 to TRBJ2-5, with D tentatively TRBD2 (6 bases). The CDR3 runs to 15 residues. Between the trimmed V and J ends, which lost 5 bases and 3 bases, there was a span of 16 bases. Germline values: CDR1 SGHTA, CDR2 FQGNSA. The CDR3 reads CASSPGDWNKETQYF. CDR3 in DNA: TGTGCCAGCAGCCCGGGGGACTGGAACAAAGAGACCCAGTACTTC.

Of note for this clonotype: A much larger clone differs from this one at a single base, so this may be a read error. The chain is built from TRBV20-1 and TRBJ1-1; D call uncertain. The V gene's germline CDR1 is DFQATT and CDR2 SNEGSKA (reference sequence). V lost 3 bases, J lost 7 bases, and 15 bases lay in between. The CDR3 runs 13 residues. This CDR3 reads CSASNPGCGEAFF. The CDR3 coding sequence is TGCAGTGCTAGTAATCCTGGTTGCGGTGAAGCTTTCTTT.

The V and J genes are TRBV27 and TRBJ1-4, with D possibly TRBD1 on 5 matching bases. Germline loops: CDR1 MNHEY, CDR2 SMNVEV (reference sequence). Trimming pared 6 bases from V and 5 bases from J, leaving 13 bases between. The CDR3 sequence is 14 residues long. CDR3 protein: CASRSGSINEKLFF. The DNA for the CDR3 is TGTGCCAGCAGGTCAGGGTCGATAAATGAAAAACTGTTTTTT.

This clonotype was recorded at least ten times. The J gene is TRBJ1-5, the V gene TRBV4-3; tentatively, D is TRBD1 (5 bases). Germline CDR1 is LGHNA and CDR2 is YSLEER. This CDR3 has 20 amino acids. Trimming took 2 bases from V and 0 from J, leaving 23 bases between them. The CDR3 DNA follows: TGCGCCAGCAGCCAAAGGGCGCCGGGACGGAGATTTTATAGCAATCAGCCCCAGCATTTT. This gives the protein CASSQRAPGRRFYSNQPQHF.

The chain has TRBV6-6 and TRBJ2-1; the match to TRBD2 covers 9 bases. Per the germline V gene, CDR1 is MNHNY and CDR2 is SVGAGI (reference sequence). After removal of 2 bases from V and 3 bases from J, the junction contained 8 bases not matched to a gene. The CDR3 consists of 17 residues. In DNA form, the CDR3 reads TGTGCCAGCAGTTACCCACGTCTAGCGGGGCGCTACAATGAGCAGTTCTTC. Translated, it gives CASSYPRLAGRYNEQFF.

This clonotype came up once. The V and J genes are TRBV9 and TRBJ2-2; no clear D gene. CDR3 size: 15 residues. The V gene lost 4 bases and the J gene lost 4 bases, with 14 bases spanning the gap. The germline V gene has CDR1 SGDLS and CDR2 YYNGEE. CDR3 nucleotide sequence: TGTGCCAGCAGCCCCCGCACTAACGGCACCGGGGAGCTGTTTTTT. Protein product: CASSPRTNGTGELFF.

This clonotype was seen more than once but under ten times. Being one base from a much bigger clone, this may be a read error. The J gene is TRBJ2-1, the V gene TRBV7-9; 12 nucleotides match TRBD1. Trimming at V came to 3 bases and at J to 9 bases, leaving 6 bases not matched to a gene. This CDR3 region has 15 residues. Germline CDR1 is SEHNR and CDR2 is FQNEAQ (reference sequence). In DNA, the CDR3 is TGTGCCAGCAGCTTTGCCGGGACAGGGGGCGGTGAGCAGTTCTTC. Amino acids: CASSFAGTGGGEQFF.

This clonotype was recorded at least ten times. The rearrangement links TRBV28 to TRBJ2-1, with 8 bases matching TRBD2. The germline V gene has CDR1 MDHEN and CDR2 SYDVKM. Unmatched junction bases numbered 21, after V lost 9 bases and J lost 8 bases. CDR3 length: 17 residues. The chain's CDR3 is CASRPLGGGLVSDEQFF. The CDR3 DNA sequence: TGTGCCAGTCGGCCCCTCGGGGGGGGACTAGTTAGCGATGAGCAGTTCTTC.